The 28 T cell receptor beta chains in this list originate from one sample, sequenced in a study of blood T cell repertoires in COVID-19. Assay: immunoSEQ multiplex PCR; the TCRdb copy retains only in-frame clones and omits some. The sample comprises 200,000 to 300,000 clones, 80% to 90% of which are singletons, and almost 2% rests with the top ten. Sequences were obtained from peripheral blood. The origin of the receptors is a man aged 30 to 39 with active or convalescent COVID-19.

The chain carries TRBV30 and TRBJ1-1; D gene ambiguous. The V gene lost 4 bases and the J gene lost 0 bases, with 12 bases spanning the gap. The germline gives CDR1 GTSNPN, CDR2 SVGIG (reference sequence). CDR3 length equals 14 residues. In DNA form, the CDR3 reads TGTGCCTGGACCCCAGGATACATGAACACTGAAGCTTTCTTT. This gives the protein CAWTPGYMNTEAFF.

The chain is built from TRBV7-2 and TRBJ1-2; 9 positions match TRBD1. This CDR3 has 15 residues. Germline V gene sequence: CDR1 SGHTA, CDR2 FQGNSA. V shed 5 bases, J shed 2 bases, and the junction held 6 bases outside the gene matches. The CDR3 region is CASSPRTGANYGYTF. The CDR3 coding sequence is TGTGCCAGCAGCCCTCGGACAGGGGCGAACTATGGCTACACCTTC.

This clone came up once. The chain carries TRBV7-2 and TRBJ2-1, with 7 bases aligning to TRBD2. Germline V gives CDR1 SGHTA, CDR2 FQGNSA. J was trimmed by 5 bases and V by 3 bases; bases with no gene match: 10. The CDR3 loop spans 16 amino acids. For the CDR3, the DNA is TGTGCCAGCAGCTTGCGACGCGGGGGTATGAACAATGAGCAGTTCTTC. Protein: CASSLRRGGMNNEQFF.

V and J are TRBV4-1 and TRBJ1-1, with 7 bases aligning to TRBD1. With 5 bases clipped from V and 6 bases from J, the junction kept 12 bases outside the gene matches. The CDR3 has 15 residues. The germline gives CDR1 MGHRA, CDR2 YSYEKL. For the CDR3, the DNA is TGCGCCAGCAGCAACCGACAGGGATCAGTCGCTGAAGCTTTCTTT. It yields the protein CASSNRQGSVAEAFF.

This chain joins TRBV19 and TRBJ1-3; D call uncertain. This CDR3 is 14 amino acids long. CDR1 is LNHDA, CDR2 SQIVND, per germline (reference sequence). V shed 7 bases and J shed 2 bases, with 12 bases lying between them. The DNA of the CDR3 is TGTGCCAGTATGCCTAACTTGGCTGGAAACACCATATATTTT. Translated: CASMPNLAGNTIYF.

Turning to this clone: Other DNA sequences within the sample encode an identical CDR3. CDR3 amino acids: CASSLAGAQETQYF. The CDR3 DNA follows: TGTGCCAGCAGCTTAGCAGGGGCCCAAGAGACCCAGTACTTC. This chain links TRBV7-2 with TRBJ2-5, with TRBD1 as a possible D gene (5 bases). V was shortened by 0 bases and J by 1 base, with 6 bases between the two germline ends. The CDR3 is made up of 14 amino acids. The germline V gene encodes CDR1 SGHTA and CDR2 FQGNSA.

V gene TRBV6-4 combines with J gene TRBJ2-7; D possibly corresponds to TRBD1 (6 bases). There are 14 residues in the CDR3. Germline values: CDR1 MRHNA, CDR2 SNTAGT. V was trimmed by 2 bases and J by 2 bases, leaving 10 bases between them. CDR3 loop: CASSDVTGAYEQYF. CDR3 coding DNA: TGTGCCAGCAGTGACGTGACAGGAGCCTACGAGCAGTACTTC.

The V call is TRBV7-6, the J call TRBJ2-7; D call uncertain. The germline V gene encodes CDR1 SGHVS and CDR2 FNYEAQ. Trimming took off 2 bases at V and 6 bases at J, with 5 bases between the two ends. The CDR3 consists of 11 residues. The CDR3 sequence is CASSLNSEQYF. CDR3 in DNA: TGTGCCAGCAGCTTAAACTCCGAGCAGTACTTC.

This clone was counted a few times. This chain joins TRBV6-6 and TRBJ1-1; maybe TRBD1 (5 bases). Deletions cut 8 bases from V and 0 bases from J, with 16 bases between. The germline V gene has CDR1 MNHNY and CDR2 SVGAGI (reference sequence). CDR3 length: 15 residues. Here the CDR3 DNA reads TGTGCCAGCGACAGAGCAACTAACATGAACACTGAAGCTTTCTTT. Its translation: CASDRATNMNTEAFF.

To note about this clone: The same CDR3 arises from other DNA sequences in this sample as well. V usage is TRBV18 and J usage is TRBJ1-6, with 9 bases aligning to TRBD1. CDR1 is KGHSH and CDR2 is LQKENI in the germline V gene. The J segment lost 7 bases and the V segment lost 5 bases, leaving 3 bases of the junction unmatched. CDR3 length: 14 amino acids. DNA for the CDR3: TGTGCCAGCTCAAGGGACAGGGACAATTCACCCCTCCACTTT. Residues: CASSRDRDNSPLHF.

The sample holds one count of this clone. The chain couples TRBV6-6 to TRBJ1-2, with D perhaps matching TRBD1 (6 bases). Germline values: CDR1 MNHNY, CDR2 SVGAGI (reference sequence). With 7 bases removed from V and 6 bases from J, the gap between germline ends came to 21 bases. This CDR3 is built from 15 residues. The CDR3 sequence: CASITEYGGRDGYTF. CDR3 in DNA: TGTGCCAGCATTACCGAATACGGGGGGCGGGATGGCTACACCTTC.

The V and J genes are TRBV18 and TRBJ1-2; D possibly corresponds to TRBD1 (6 bases). This CDR3 has 13 amino acids. The ends were cut back, 3 bases at V and 8 bases at J, with 13 bases in the middle. From germline, CDR1 is KGHSH and CDR2 LQKENI. CDR3 region: CASSPYEGVGYTF. The CDR3 DNA follows: TGTGCCAGCTCACCCTATGAGGGGGTCGGCTACACCTTC.

The gene calls are TRBV5-4 and TRBJ2-1; 8 bases map to TRBD2. Losses at the gene ends were 2 bases for V and 9 bases for J; bases not matched to a gene: 10. Germline V lookup: CDR1 SGHNT, CDR2 YYREEE (reference sequence). This CDR3 has 15 residues. CDR3 sequence reads: CASSFAGGASSEQFF. The CDR3 nucleotides read TGTGCCAGCAGCTTTGCCGGGGGGGCATCGAGTGAGCAGTTCTTC.

The count of this clone is one. This chain joins TRBV7-9 and TRBJ2-7; 12 bases map to TRBD2. Germline CDR1 reads SEHNR; CDR2 reads FQNEAQ (reference sequence). The J segment lost 3 bases and the V segment lost 2 bases, leaving 5 bases of the junction unmatched. The CDR3 spans 16 residues. CDR3 in DNA: TGTGCCAGCAGCTTACTCCAGACTAGCGGGGGCTACGAGCAGTACTTC. Its translation: CASSLLQTSGGYEQYF.

This clone has just one count. The rearrangement joins TRBV29-1 to TRBJ2-7; tentatively, D is TRBD1 (6 bases). From germline, CDR1 is SQVTM and CDR2 ANQGSEA. The V gene lost 7 bases and the J gene lost 3 bases, with 16 bases spanning the gap. The CDR3 has 13 residues. The CDR3: CSARAQGNYEQYF. CDR3 nucleotide sequence: TGCAGCGCTCGGGCACAGGGTAACTACGAGCAGTACTTC.

The chain carries TRBV7-9 and TRBJ2-7; 8 bases align to TRBD2. CDR3 length equals 16 residues. The V gene's germline CDR1 is SEHNR and CDR2 FQNEAQ (reference sequence). Losses at the gene ends were 3 bases for V and 4 bases for J; bases not matched to a gene: 11. The CDR3 is CASSLVLAEAPYEQYF. The DNA for the CDR3 is TGTGCCAGCAGCTTGGTACTAGCGGAGGCCCCATACGAGCAGTACTTC.

The genes are TRBV13 and TRBJ2-1; 9 bases map to TRBD2. Per the germline V gene, CDR1 is PRHDT and CDR2 is FYEKMQ (reference sequence). The trim removed 4 bases at V and 5 bases at J, leaving 9 bases unmatched. The CDR3 is 16 residues long. CDR3 in amino acids: CASSSGLAGTDNEQFF. In DNA form, the CDR3 reads TGTGCCAGCAGCTCCGGGCTAGCGGGGACAGACAATGAGCAGTTCTTC.

The chain recombines TRBV11-2 with TRBJ2-7; D possibly corresponds to TRBD1 (6 bases). Germline CDR1 reads SGHAT; CDR2 reads FQNNGV. Trimming removed 5 bases at V and 12 bases at J, with 17 bases between. This CDR3 has 12 residues. CDR3 loop: CASSPDPQGGYF. The DNA for the CDR3 is TGTGCCAGCAGCCCCGACCCCCAAGGGGGGTACTTC.

The chain links TRBV13 to TRBJ1-6; D is unresolved. V lost 5 bases and J lost 9, with 17 bases in between. Germline CDR1 is PRHDT and CDR2 is FYEKMQ (reference sequence). The length of the CDR3 is 15 residues. Here the CDR3 DNA reads TGTGCCAGCAGCCAAGATACCTCAGGAGGTTCACCCCTCCACTTT. It encodes CASSQDTSGGSPLHF.

The V gene is TRBV18, the J gene TRBJ2-3, with D perhaps matching TRBD2 (6 bases). Germline values: CDR1 KGHSH, CDR2 LQKENI. The CDR3 length is 14 residues. V shed 3 bases and J shed 4 bases, with 11 bases lying between them. CDR3 residues: CASSPRDPPDTQYF. CDR3 DNA sequence: TGTGCCAGCTCACCGCGGGACCCGCCAGATACGCAGTATTTT.

The CDR3 is CASSGQGYEQYF. DNA of the CDR3: TGTGCCAGCAGCGGACAGGGCTACGAGCAGTACTTC. V usage is TRBV7-9 and J usage is TRBJ2-7; the match to TRBD1 covers 8 bases. V lost 5 bases and J lost 3; bases outside the gene matches: 0. Germline V lookup: CDR1 SEHNR, CDR2 FQNEAQ (reference sequence). The CDR3 contains 12 residues.

The chain uses TRBV5-4 and TRBJ2-7; possible D gene TRBD2, 5 bases. The germline V gene encodes CDR1 SGHNT and CDR2 YYREEE (reference sequence). This CDR3 has 14 amino acids. V lost 4 bases and J lost 2, with 13 bases in between. The CDR3: CASSAPREPYEQYF. For the CDR3, the DNA is TGTGCCAGCAGCGCCCCTAGGGAGCCCTACGAGCAGTACTTC.

J is TRBJ2-5 and V is TRBV10-1; TRBD2 agrees at 11 bases. The CDR3 has 19 amino acids. In germline, CDR1 is WNHNN, CDR2 SYGVQD (reference sequence). The ends lost 3 bases at V and 3 bases at J; junction bases unmatched: 15. The CDR3 is CASSDRYRTSGGPKETQYF. The CDR3 nucleotides are TGCGCCAGCAGTGATCGGTACCGAACTAGCGGGGGACCCAAAGAGACCCAGTACTTC.

Remarks on this clone: A junction boundary mismatches the germline segment, possibly from a read error. This chain connects TRBV10-1 to TRBJ2-5, with 9 bases aligning to TRBD2. The CDR3 extends over 15 amino acids. The V gene's germline CDR1 is WNHNN and CDR2 SYGVQD (reference sequence). The CDR3 region is CPSSDGAGGKETQYF. DNA for the CDR3: TGCCCCAGCAGTGACGGGGCGGGGGGGAAAGAGACCCAGTACTTC.

V usage is TRBV5-5 and J usage is TRBJ1-4; D remains unclear. This CDR3 has 15 amino acids. Per germline, CDR1 SGHKS and CDR2 YYEKEE (reference sequence). V was pared by 4 bases and J by 5 bases, with 15 bases between. CDR3 sequence reads: CASSTAVSRNEKLFF. DNA for the CDR3: TGTGCCAGCAGCACGGCCGTATCGAGGAATGAAAAACTGTTTTTT.

The CDR3: CASSFRVVTDTQYF. The CDR3 bases are TGTGCCAGTAGTTTCAGGGTAGTGACAGATACGCAGTATTTT. The rearrangement links TRBV19 to TRBJ2-3; D might be TRBD1 (5 bases). The V and J ends lost 5 bases and 3 bases respectively, with 12 bases between them. Per germline, CDR1 LNHDA and CDR2 SQIVND (reference sequence). The CDR3 has 14 residues.

This clone appeared a few times. The chain links TRBV11-2 to TRBJ2-7; 12 bases map to TRBD2. CDR1 SGHAT and CDR2 FQNNGV come from the germline V gene. V lost 3 bases to trimming and J lost 3 bases; unmatched junction nucleotides: 6. The CDR3 contains 16 residues. The CDR3 coding sequence is TGTGCCAGCAGCTTGATCGCTAGCGGGGGGGGCTACGAGCAGTACTTC. Translating it yields CASSLIASGGGYEQYF.

The V call is TRBV27, the J call TRBJ2-7, with TRBD2 matching over 10 bases. Trimming cost V 5 bases and J 0 bases; bases outside gene matches: 7. This CDR3 has 16 residues. CDR1 and CDR2 from the germline V gene are MNHEY and SMNVEV (reference sequence). This CDR3 is CASSPRLAGSSYEQYF. For the CDR3, the DNA is TGTGCCAGCAGTCCCCGACTAGCGGGCAGCTCCTACGAGCAGTACTTC.